These T cell receptor beta chains were read from a single sample in a study of blood T cell repertoires in COVID-19. Clones were read by immunoSEQ multiplex PCR, and TCRdb kept only the in-frame ones, dropping some. The sample records 200,000 to 250,000 clones, roughly 83% being singletons. The sample comprised peripheral blood. Receptor source: a woman between 65 and 79 years old with active or convalescent COVID-19. The CDR3 runs from the conserved cysteine through the conserved F or W. Clone size appears in some rows only: once, few, many, or a class for an expanded clone.

TRBV9	15	TRBJ2-3	NA	CASSVAGFWTDTQYF
TRBV5-4	17	TRBJ1-5	NA	CASSGKCGPTSPRTQHF
TRBV5-8	15	NA	NA	CASSLGSSGAYEQFF
TRBV7-9	14	TRBJ2-7	NA	CASSLSKRSYEQYF
TRBV29-1	14	TRBJ2-3	NA	CSGQTSGGADTQYF
TRBV7-9	15	TRBJ1-6	many	CASSPPSRGGSPLHF
TRBV30	14	TRBJ1-2	NA	CAWSSISGLVGYTF
TRBV28	16	TRBJ2-7	NA	CASSLPSRQGTYEQYF
TRBV3-1/TRBV3-2	15	TRBJ2-7	few	CASSQGLTAAGGQYF
TRBV21-1	17	TRBJ2-6	once	CASSPRDRDSGANVLTF
TRBV18	13	TRBJ2-7	NA	CASSPQGAYEQYF
TRBV24-1	15	TRBJ2-7	NA	CATSDQGAKTYEQYF
TRBV11-3	18	TRBJ2-3	NA	CASSLGIGQGSFTDTQYF
TRBV10-3	13	TRBJ1-1	NA	CAISDPDRTQAFF
TRBV7-2	16	TRBJ1-5	NA	CASSSQPGISNQPQHF
TRBV13	13	TRBJ2-1	NA	CASSFPGGTEQFF
TRBV20-1	11	TRBJ1-5	NA	CSAEDNQPQHF
TRBV19	14	TRBJ1-6	once	CASSAGGYNSPLHF
TRBV6-4	14	TRBJ2-7	NA	CASVPSRGSYEQYF
TRBV12-3/TRBV12-4	13	TRBJ2-1	NA	CASGLQSYNEQFF
TRBV10-1	18	TRBJ1-5	few	CASSEGQQLPFSNQPQHF
TRBV5-6	15	TRBJ2-3	NA	CASSLDGSSTDTQYF
TRBV10-3	14	TRBJ2-7	NA	CAISESRQHYEQYF
TRBV7-8	12	TRBJ2-7	NA	CASSPTGYEQYF
TRBV24-1	15	TRBJ2-7	NA	CATSDPGVGTGGQYF
TRBV19	13	TRBJ1-2	few	CASSTTGGDGYTF
TRBV30	15	TRBJ1-1	NA	CAWSLRGGGDTEAFF
TRBV14	13	TRBJ1-5	NA	CASSQRSNQPQHF
TRBV28	15	TRBJ1-1	NA	CASSFWGHPNTEAFF
TRBV6-6	13	TRBJ2-3	NA	CASSWDGGYTQYF
TRBV30	13	TRBJ1-6	NA	CAWSRQGDSPLHF
TRBV7-8	15	TRBJ2-7	NA	CASSLQTSGGYEQYF
TRBV21-1	17	TRBJ2-3	NA	CASSKAPHRGEEDTQYF
TRBV6-4	15	TRBJ1-6	NA	CASSEARGGLSPLHF
TRBV6-1	14	TRBJ1-5	NA	CASSDSRGVQPQHF
TRBV19	15	TRBJ1-4	NA	CASGGQGAANEKLFF
TRBV5-1	14	TRBJ2-7	NA	CASSPGSTVYEQYF
TRBV9	19	TRBJ2-3	once	CASSRGSGGAIVGTDTQYF
TRBV18	16	TRBJ2-2	NA	CASSLGLVGNTGELFF
TRBV7-2	19	TRBJ2-3	once	CASSLDPSGLAGGQGTQYF
TRBV10-2	14	TRBJ2-5	NA	CASSLAGRQETQYF
TRBV27	14	TRBJ2-7	NA	CASSRQNNIYEQYF
TRBV19	14	TRBJ1-5	few	CASSGGPGNQPQHF
TRBV11-2	12	TRBJ2-7	NA	CASGGSNYEQYF
TRBV18	12	TRBJ2-2	NA	CASSPQTGELFF
TRBV12-5	15	TRBJ1-1	once	CASGSPPDSYTEAFF
TRBV29-1	13	TRBJ1-2	NA	CSVRPGQDYGYTF
TRBV11-3	13	TRBJ1-1	NA	CASSLSYYTEAFF
TRBV7-9	14	TRBJ2-7	once	CASSPRDSHYEQYF
TRBV6-1	12	TRBJ2-7	NA	CASSETRYEQYF
TRBV27	14	TRBJ1-3	NA	CASKPQGAFNTIYF
TRBV11-2	15	TRBJ1-1	NA	CASSLVLGMNTEAFF
TRBV7-9	15	TRBJ2-1	NA	CASSLAVSSYNEQFF
TRBV5-8	12	TRBJ1-5	NA	CASSLGDQPQHF
TRBV5-1	14	TRBJ1-4	NA	CASSLDRGGEKLFF
TRBV6-2/TRBV6-3	12	TRBJ2-1	NA	CASSYRGGEQFF
TRBV5-1	16	TRBJ2-7	NA	CASRTGTSGGAYEQYF
TRBV5-1	15	TRBJ2-7	NA	CASSLGASGAYEQYF
TRBV29-1	13	TRBJ1-2	NA	CSASKGEDYGYTF
TRBV27	16	TRBJ2-5	NA	CASHTGASGRRKTQYF